This TCR beta chain was sequenced in a study of T cell responses to AZD1222 COVID-19 vaccine. Study at large: Second-dose schedules of about 4 or about 12 weeks were combined.

Trimming took 1 base from V and 2 from J, leaving 5 bases between them. The CDR3 consists of 13 residues. Looked up from germline, CDR1 is SGHAT and CDR2 is FQNNGV. With regard to this clone: Its matching antigen is unknown.

Libraries were prepared by immunoSEQ multiplex PCR; TCRdb keeps only in-frame clonotypes and omits some of them. Of some 150,000 clones detected, roughly 94% appear once; the ten largest clones hold 1.5% to 2%. Study results and caveats: Unmutated variant regions are reportedly targeted by nearly half of spike-specific TCRs. Dominant at 160-218 and 743-854, vaccine-associated CD4 TCRs also spanned spike. Mostly white British, mostly female donors; authors suggested clonal diversity may be underestimated.

This chain joins TRBV11-2 and TRBJ1-2; D gene ambiguous. The sequence was obtained from an adult in good health. Sequences were derived from peripheral blood, sampled on day 0 of AZD1222 vaccination. CDR3 sequence: CASSLVSNYGYTF. The CDR3, as DNA: TGTGCCAGCAGCTTAGTGTCCAACTATGGCTACACCTTC.